These 22 T cell receptor beta chains originate from one sample sequenced in a study of cytomegalovirus exposure and HLA in healthy donors. Both 60 Vbeta primers and 13 Jbeta primers went into the PCR. This table comes from immunoSEQ multiplex PCR, and its TCRdb copy is limited to in-frame clones, with some not included. Seen here are about 82,000 clones, around 66% observed once, and the top ten hold 15%. The specimen sequenced was PBMCs. These receptors came from a woman in her thirties or forties in good health and CMV-seropositive.

This chain connects TRBV5-1 to TRBJ2-7, with TRBD1 matching 9 bases. J was trimmed by 5 bases and V by 4 bases; bases with no gene match: 7. CDR3 length: 14 residues. Germline CDR1 is SGHRS and CDR2 is YFSETQ. CDR3 region: CASSPGTGRDEQYF. CDR3 DNA: TGCGCCAGCAGCCCCGGGACAGGGCGGGACGAGCAGTACTTC.

The V call is TRBV5-1, the J call TRBJ1-4; 8 bases fit TRBD1. The CDR3 is made up of 14 amino acids. Germline lookup yields CDR1 SGHRS and CDR2 YFSETQ. With 3 bases clipped from V and 6 bases from J, the junction kept 4 bases outside the gene matches. The chain's CDR3 is CASSSTGAHEKLFF. The DNA of the CDR3 is TGCGCCAGCAGCTCGACAGGGGCCCATGAAAAACTGTTTTTT. The whole variable domain, remainder taken from reference TRBV5-1 and TRBJ1-4, is KAGVTQTPRYLIKTRGQQVTLSCSPISGHRSVSWYQQTPGQGLQFLFEYFSETQRNKGNFPGRFSGRQFSNSRSEMNVSTLELGDSALYLCASSSTGAHEKLFFGSGTQLSVL.

This clone was seen a few times. The CDR3 here is CASSFLPAGDTEAFF. Here the CDR3 DNA reads TGCGCCAGCAGCTTTTTACCGGCAGGGGACACTGAAGCTTTCTTT. The rearrangement uses TRBV5-1 and TRBJ1-1; the D gene is possibly TRBD1 (6 bases). V was trimmed by 2 bases and J by 3 bases, leaving 14 bases between them. The CDR3 extends over 15 amino acids. Germline CDR1 SGHRS, CDR2 YFSETQ.

The J gene is TRBJ1-4, the V gene TRBV30; a possible D gene is TRBD1 (6 bases). The CDR3 has 13 residues. Germline V CDR1 and CDR2: GTSNPN, SVGIG (reference sequence). Trimming left V 0 bases short and J 4 bases short, with 6 bases between. The CDR3 protein is CAWSVQGNEKLFF. The CDR3 DNA reads as TGTGCCTGGAGTGTACAGGGTAATGAAAAACTGTTTTTT. The full variable domain, rest sourced from reference TRBV30 and TRBJ1-4, is SQTIHQWPATLVQPVGSPLSLECTVEGTSNPNLYWYRQAAGRGLQLLFYSVGIGQISSEVPQNLSASRPQDRQFILSSKKLLLSDSGFYLCAWSVQGNEKLFFGSGTQLSVL.

The V gene is TRBV7-6, the J gene TRBJ1-3; no clear D gene. Germline loops: CDR1 SGHVS, CDR2 FNYEAQ. V was trimmed by 5 bases and J by 4 bases, leaving 6 bases between them. This CDR3 is 12 amino acids long. As DNA, the CDR3 is TGTGCCAGCAGCGCTGGCGGAAACACCATATATTTT. This gives the protein CASSAGGNTIYF.

This clone has only one observation. The chain recombines TRBV19 with TRBJ1-1; D is undetermined. Germline assignment: CDR1 LNHDA and CDR2 SQIVND (reference sequence). V dropped 6 bases and J dropped 2 bases, with 16 bases sitting between them. The CDR3 runs to 15 residues. The CDR3 loop reads CASRPARAGNTEAFF. As DNA, the CDR3 is TGTGCCAGTAGACCCGCCCGAGCGGGAAACACTGAAGCTTTCTTT.

The chain joins TRBV5-1 to TRBJ2-7; 10 bases line up with TRBD2. The CDR3 totals 15 residues. Germline V gene sequence: CDR1 SGHRS, CDR2 YFSETQ. The V gene end was trimmed by 4 bases and the J gene end by 2 bases; junction bases not matched to a gene: 6. The chain's CDR3 is CASSPGLADPYEQYF. In nucleotides, the CDR3 is TGCGCCAGCAGCCCCGGACTAGCGGACCCCTACGAGCAGTACTTC.

The V call is TRBV2, the J call TRBJ2-7, with 10 nucleotides matching TRBD1. The V gene's germline CDR1 is SNHLY and CDR2 FYNNEI. With V trimmed by 6 bases and J by 2 bases, 7 bases remained unmatched. The CDR3 sequence is 15 residues long. Written as DNA, the CDR3 is TGTGCCAGCAGCGCCGGACAGGGGGATCCCTACGAGCAGTACTTC. Its protein product is CASSAGQGDPYEQYF.

V usage is TRBV18 and J usage is TRBJ2-2; 11 bases are shared with TRBD2. V lost 5 bases, J lost 0 bases, and 2 bases stayed unmatched. Germline V lookup: CDR1 KGHSH, CDR2 LQKENI. The CDR3 is 16 amino acids. CDR3 in DNA: TGTGCCAGCTCAAGACTAGCGGGGACGAACACCGGGGAGCTGTTTTTT. It specifies CASSRLAGTNTGELFF.

The chain links TRBV28 to TRBJ2-3; a weak D match, TRBD2 (6 bases). Germline V gene data show CDR1 as MDHEN and CDR2 as SYDVKM. The CDR3 is 16 residues long. The germline V and J ends were trimmed by 4 bases and 4 bases, with 18 bases remaining between them. In DNA form, the CDR3 reads TGTGCCAGCAGTTCACATGGGCGGGGCAGCGCAGATACGCAGTATTTT. Amino acids: CASSSHGRGSADTQYF.

This chain links TRBV6-5 with TRBJ1-2, with D possibly matching TRBD1 (6 bases). Germline CDR1 MNHEY, CDR2 SVGAGI. This CDR3 is built from 14 residues. Trimming took off 6 bases at V and 7 bases at J, with 18 bases between the two ends. CDR3 sequence: CASRPGHQSGGYTF. The CDR3 DNA is TGTGCCAGCAGACCGGGACATCAATCGGGTGGCTACACCTTC.

Comments on this clone: The junction does not match germline at one end; this may be a read error. V usage is TRBV27 and J usage is TRBJ1-1, with 7 bases aligning to TRBD1. The germline V gene encodes CDR1 MNHEY and CDR2 SMNVEV (reference sequence). CDR3 length: 14 amino acids. The CDR3 loop is CASGFTGATTKAFF. CDR3 DNA: TGTGCCAGCGGTTTCACAGGGGCCACCACTAAAGCTTTCTTT.

The V call is TRBV7-6, the J call TRBJ2-7, with 12 bases fitting TRBD2. V was clipped by 5 bases and J by 7 bases; unmatched bases: 9. The V gene's germline CDR1 is SGHVS and CDR2 FNYEAQ. The CDR3 extends over 15 amino acids. The DNA for the CDR3 is TGTGCCAGCAGCCCGCCGGGACTAGCGGGTGAGGAGCAGTACTTC. It yields the protein CASSPPGLAGEEQYF.

This clone appeared a few times. V gene TRBV7-3 combines with J gene TRBJ1-3, with a tentative D call TRBD1 (5 bases). Per germline, CDR1 SGHTA and CDR2 FQGTGA. The CDR3 has 13 residues. Between the trimmed V and J ends, which lost 3 bases and 4 bases, there was a span of 7 bases. As DNA, the CDR3 is TGTGCCAGCAGCTTTAAGGGGGGAAACACCATATATTTT. As protein: CASSFKGGNTIYF.

The CDR3 DNA reads as TGTGCCAGCAGTGAAGCGGCTAGCGGGAGCTACGAGCAGTACTTC. This gives the protein CASSEAASGSYEQYF. The rearrangement joins TRBV6-1 to TRBJ2-7, with 10 bases that match TRBD2. The ends lost 0 bases at V and 3 bases at J; junction bases unmatched: 2. CDR1 and CDR2 from the germline V gene are MNHNS and SASEGT. The CDR3 is 15 residues long.

This chain uses TRBV30 with TRBJ1-4; no firm D call. The length of the CDR3 is 15 residues. Germline CDR1 reads GTSNPN; CDR2 reads SVGIG (reference sequence). Trimming removed 1 base at V and 4 bases at J, with 13 bases between. CDR3 residues: CAWSAQRGSNEKLFF. Written as DNA, the CDR3 is TGTGCCTGGAGTGCCCAAAGAGGCAGTAATGAAAAACTGTTTTTT.

This chain joins TRBV13 and TRBJ2-2, with D possibly TRBD2 on 5 matching bases. With 7 bases removed from V and 4 bases from J, the gap between germline ends came to 13 bases. This CDR3 is 14 amino acids long. Germline CDR1 PRHDT, CDR2 FYEKMQ (reference sequence). The CDR3 here is CASTHRRGTGELFF. DNA of the CDR3: TGTGCCAGCACCCACCGACGGGGCACCGGGGAGCTGTTTTTT.

J is TRBJ2-5 and V is TRBV7-2; no definite D call. With 5 bases removed from V and 1 base from J, the gap between germline ends came to 11 bases. Germline values: CDR1 SGHTA, CDR2 FQGNSA. The CDR3 length is 14 residues. The CDR3 spells CASSTTYLQETQYF. CDR3 bases: TGTGCCAGCAGCACGACATACCTCCAAGAGACCCAGTACTTC.

V usage is TRBV19 and J usage is TRBJ2-7; 8 bases align to TRBD2. The length of the CDR3 is 14 residues. Trimming at V came to 7 bases and at J to 7 bases, leaving 12 bases not matched to a gene. The germline V gene has CDR1 LNHDA and CDR2 SQIVND (reference sequence). Written as DNA, the CDR3 is TGTGCCAGTACCAACCGGGAGGGAAGGAAAGAGCAGTACTTC. This sequence encodes CASTNREGRKEQYF. Full variable domain (rest looked up from reference TRBV19 and TRBJ2-7): DGGITQSPKYLFRKEGQNVTLSCEQNLNHDAMYWYRQDPGQGLRLIYYSQIVNDFQKGDIAEGYSVSREKKESFPLTVTSAQKNPTAFYLCASTNREGRKEQYFGPGTRLTVT.

This rearrangement joins TRBV2 to TRBJ1-1; no clear D. CDR1 and CDR2 (germline): SNHLY, FYNNEI. This CDR3 spans 12 amino acids. The V end was cut by 6 bases, the J end by 4 bases, with 9 bases between. The CDR3 loop reads CASSVQVTEAFF. The CDR3 DNA sequence: TGTGCCAGCAGCGTCCAGGTCACTGAAGCTTTCTTT. Full variable domain (remainder filled in from reference TRBV2 and TRBJ1-1): EPEVTQTPSHQVTQMGQEVILRCVPISNHLYFYWYRQILGQKVEFLVSFYNNEISEKSEIFDDQFSVERPDGSNFTLKIRSTKLEDSAMYFCASSVQVTEAFFGQGTRLTVV.

The J gene is TRBJ2-1, the V gene TRBV19, with D maybe TRBD1 (5 bases). Trimming left V 6 bases short and J 9 bases short, with 15 bases between. This CDR3 has 13 residues. The germline gives CDR1 LNHDA, CDR2 SQIVND (reference sequence). CDR3 sequence: CASRASAGAEQFF. CDR3 nucleotide sequence: TGTGCCAGTAGGGCGAGTGCTGGGGCTGAGCAGTTCTTC.

The J gene is TRBJ2-3, the V gene TRBV9, with TRBD2 matching 12 bases. V was clipped by 8 bases and J by 6 bases; unmatched bases: 7. The V gene's germline CDR1 is SGDLS and CDR2 YYNGEE. The CDR3 has 14 amino acids. The CDR3 spells CASTPGTSGDTQYF. The CDR3 DNA follows: TGTGCCAGTACCCCCGGGACTAGCGGGGATACGCAGTATTTT.